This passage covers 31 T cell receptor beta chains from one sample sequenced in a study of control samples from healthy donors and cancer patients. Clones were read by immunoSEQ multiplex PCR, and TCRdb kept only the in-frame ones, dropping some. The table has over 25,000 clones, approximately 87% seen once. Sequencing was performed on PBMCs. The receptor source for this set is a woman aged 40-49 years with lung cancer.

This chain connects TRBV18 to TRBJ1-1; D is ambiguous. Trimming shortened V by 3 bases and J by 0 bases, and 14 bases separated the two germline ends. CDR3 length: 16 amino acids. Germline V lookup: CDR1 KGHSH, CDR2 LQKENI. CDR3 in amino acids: CASSPSLGDMNTEAFF. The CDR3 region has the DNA TGTGCCAGCTCACCTAGCTTGGGCGATATGAACACTGAAGCTTTCTTT.

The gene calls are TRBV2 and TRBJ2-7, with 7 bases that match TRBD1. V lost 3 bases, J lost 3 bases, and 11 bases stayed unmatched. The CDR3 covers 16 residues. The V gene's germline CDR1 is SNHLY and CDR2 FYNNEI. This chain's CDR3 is CASSEETGQDNYEQYF. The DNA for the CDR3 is TGTGCCAGCAGTGAGGAGACAGGGCAAGATAACTACGAGCAGTACTTC.

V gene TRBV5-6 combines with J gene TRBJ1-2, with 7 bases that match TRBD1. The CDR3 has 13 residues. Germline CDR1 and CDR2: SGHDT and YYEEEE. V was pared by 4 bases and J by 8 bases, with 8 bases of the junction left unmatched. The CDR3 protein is CASSMRGGWGYTF. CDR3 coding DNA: TGTGCCAGCAGCATGAGAGGGGGCTGGGGCTACACCTTC.

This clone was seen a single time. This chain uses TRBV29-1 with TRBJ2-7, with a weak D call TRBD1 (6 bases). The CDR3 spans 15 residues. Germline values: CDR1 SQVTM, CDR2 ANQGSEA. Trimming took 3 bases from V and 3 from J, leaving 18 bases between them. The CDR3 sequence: CSVEGAGEYLYEQYF. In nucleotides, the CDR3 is TGCAGCGTTGAGGGGGCAGGGGAGTACCTCTACGAGCAGTACTTC.

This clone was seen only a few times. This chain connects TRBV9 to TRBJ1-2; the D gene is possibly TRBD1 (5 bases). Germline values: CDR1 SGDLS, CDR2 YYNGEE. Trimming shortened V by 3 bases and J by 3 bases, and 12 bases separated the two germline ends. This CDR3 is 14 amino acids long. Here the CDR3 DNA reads TGTGCCAGCAGCGATGAGACAGCCTACTATGGCTACACCTTC. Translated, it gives CASSDETAYYGYTF.

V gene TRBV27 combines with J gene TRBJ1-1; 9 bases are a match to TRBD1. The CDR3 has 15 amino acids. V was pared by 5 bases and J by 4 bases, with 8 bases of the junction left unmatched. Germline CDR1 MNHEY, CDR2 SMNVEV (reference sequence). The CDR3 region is CASSKTGGAGTEAFF. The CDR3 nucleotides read TGTGCCAGCAGTAAAACAGGGGGCGCGGGCACTGAAGCTTTCTTT.

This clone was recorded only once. CDR3 DNA: TGTGCCAGCAGCTTAGAGGGGGCAGTCGAGCAGTACTTC. This codes for CASSLEGAVEQYF. This chain connects TRBV11-3 to TRBJ2-7, with a tentative D call TRBD1 (6 bases). This CDR3 is built from 13 residues. In germline, CDR1 is SGHNT, CDR2 YENEEA. V was clipped by 0 bases and J by 6 bases, with 9 bases between them.

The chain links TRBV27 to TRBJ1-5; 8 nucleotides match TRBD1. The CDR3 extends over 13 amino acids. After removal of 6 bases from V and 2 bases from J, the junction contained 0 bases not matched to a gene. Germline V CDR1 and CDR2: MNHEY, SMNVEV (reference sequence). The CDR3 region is CASRGQGNQPQHF. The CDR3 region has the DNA TGTGCCAGCAGGGGACAGGGCAATCAGCCCCAGCATTTT.

CDR3 region: CAGGPRETQYF. CDR3 DNA sequence: TGTGCCGGCGGCCCACGAGAGACCCAGTACTTC. The chain links TRBV2 to TRBJ2-5; D uncertain. CDR3 length equals 11 residues. The V gene's germline CDR1 is SNHLY and CDR2 FYNNEI. Between the trimmed V and J ends, which lost 11 bases and 4 bases, there was a span of 11 bases.

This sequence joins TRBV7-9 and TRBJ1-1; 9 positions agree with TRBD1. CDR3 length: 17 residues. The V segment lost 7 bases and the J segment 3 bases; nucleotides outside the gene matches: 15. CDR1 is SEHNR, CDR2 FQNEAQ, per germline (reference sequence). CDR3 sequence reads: CASNPAFDRGWYTEAFF. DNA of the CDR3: TGTGCCAGCAACCCAGCCTTCGACAGGGGGTGGTACACTGAAGCTTTCTTT.

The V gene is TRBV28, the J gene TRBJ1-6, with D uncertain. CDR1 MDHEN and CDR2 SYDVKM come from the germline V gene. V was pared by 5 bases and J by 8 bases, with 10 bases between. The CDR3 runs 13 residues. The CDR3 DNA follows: TGTGCCAGCAGTCCACGGGCTTATTCACCCCTCCACTTT. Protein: CASSPRAYSPLHF.

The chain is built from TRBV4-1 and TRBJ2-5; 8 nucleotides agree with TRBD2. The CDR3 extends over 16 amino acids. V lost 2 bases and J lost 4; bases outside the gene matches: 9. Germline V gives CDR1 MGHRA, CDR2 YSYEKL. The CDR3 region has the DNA TGCGCCAGCAGCCAAACGTACGGGGGGGCCGGAGAGACCCAGTACTTC. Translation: CASSQTYGGAGETQYF.

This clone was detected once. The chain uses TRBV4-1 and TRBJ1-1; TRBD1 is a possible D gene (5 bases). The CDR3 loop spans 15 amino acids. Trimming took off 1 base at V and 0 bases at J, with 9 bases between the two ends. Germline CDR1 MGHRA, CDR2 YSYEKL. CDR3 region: CASSQGGNMNTEAFF. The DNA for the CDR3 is TGCGCCAGCAGCCAAGGGGGGAACATGAACACTGAAGCTTTCTTT.

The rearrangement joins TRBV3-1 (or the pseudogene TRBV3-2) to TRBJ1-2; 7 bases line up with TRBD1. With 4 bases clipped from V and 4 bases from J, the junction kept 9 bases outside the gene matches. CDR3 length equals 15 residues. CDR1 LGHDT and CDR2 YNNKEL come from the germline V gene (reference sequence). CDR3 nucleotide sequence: TGTGCCAGCAGCCCTGCTAGACAGGGTGGCTATGGCTACACCTTC. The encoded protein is CASSPARQGGYGYTF.

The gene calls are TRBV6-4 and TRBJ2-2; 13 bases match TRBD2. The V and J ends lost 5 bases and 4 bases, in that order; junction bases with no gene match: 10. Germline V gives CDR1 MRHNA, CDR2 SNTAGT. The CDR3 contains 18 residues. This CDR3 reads CASSNRLAGGWITGELFF. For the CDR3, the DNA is TGTGCCAGCAGTAACCGACTAGCGGGGGGATGGATCACCGGGGAGCTGTTTTTT.

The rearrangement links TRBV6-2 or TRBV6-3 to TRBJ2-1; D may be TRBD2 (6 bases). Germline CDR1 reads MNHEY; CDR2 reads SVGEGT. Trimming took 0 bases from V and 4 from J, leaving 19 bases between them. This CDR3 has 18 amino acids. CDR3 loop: CASSYSGRWRGRYNEQFF. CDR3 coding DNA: TGTGCCAGCAGTTACTCAGGAAGGTGGAGGGGACGATACAATGAGCAGTTCTTC.

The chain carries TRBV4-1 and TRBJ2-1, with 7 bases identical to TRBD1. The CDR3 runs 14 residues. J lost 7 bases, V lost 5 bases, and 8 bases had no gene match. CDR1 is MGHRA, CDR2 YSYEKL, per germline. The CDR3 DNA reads TGCGCCAGCAGCTCCGTAGGGGGCGGGAATGAGCAGTTCTTC. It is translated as CASSSVGGGNEQFF.

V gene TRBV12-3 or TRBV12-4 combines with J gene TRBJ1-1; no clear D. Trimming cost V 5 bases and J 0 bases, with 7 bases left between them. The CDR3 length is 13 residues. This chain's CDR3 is CASSLGLNTEAFF. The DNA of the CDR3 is TGTGCCAGCAGTCTCGGACTGAACACTGAAGCTTTCTTT.

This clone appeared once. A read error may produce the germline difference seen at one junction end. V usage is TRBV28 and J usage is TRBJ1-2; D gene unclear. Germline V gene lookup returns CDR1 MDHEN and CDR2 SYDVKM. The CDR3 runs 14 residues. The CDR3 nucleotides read TGTGCCAGCAGTTTAACACTCGGGAGCTATGGCCACACCTTC. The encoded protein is CASSLTLGSYGHTF.

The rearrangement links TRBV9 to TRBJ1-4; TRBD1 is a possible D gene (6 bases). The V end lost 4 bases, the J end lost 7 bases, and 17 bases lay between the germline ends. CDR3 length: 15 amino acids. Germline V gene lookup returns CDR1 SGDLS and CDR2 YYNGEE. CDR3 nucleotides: TGTGCCAGCAGCTCGAGGGGGGAACGGGGTGAAAAACTGTTTTTT. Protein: CASSSRGERGEKLFF.

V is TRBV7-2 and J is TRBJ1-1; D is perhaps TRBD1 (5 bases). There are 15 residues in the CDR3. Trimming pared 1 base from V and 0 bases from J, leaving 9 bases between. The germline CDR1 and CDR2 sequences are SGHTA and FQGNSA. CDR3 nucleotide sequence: TGTGCCAGCAGCTTAGGGGGGACGGTGAACACTGAAGCTTTCTTT. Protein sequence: CASSLGGTVNTEAFF.

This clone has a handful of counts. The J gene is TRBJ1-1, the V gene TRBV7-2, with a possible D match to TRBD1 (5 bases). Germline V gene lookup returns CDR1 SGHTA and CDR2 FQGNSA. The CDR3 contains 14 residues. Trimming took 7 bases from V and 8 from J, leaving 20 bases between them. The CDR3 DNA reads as TGTGCCAGCAACGACCCGGGACGCCGTTCGGAAGCTTTCTTT. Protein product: CASNDPGRRSEAFF.

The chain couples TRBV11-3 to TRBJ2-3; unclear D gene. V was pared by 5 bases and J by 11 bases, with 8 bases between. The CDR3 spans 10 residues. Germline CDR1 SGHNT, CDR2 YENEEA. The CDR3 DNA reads TGTGCCAGCAGCGGTGGTGAGCAGTATTTT. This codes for CASSGGEQYF.

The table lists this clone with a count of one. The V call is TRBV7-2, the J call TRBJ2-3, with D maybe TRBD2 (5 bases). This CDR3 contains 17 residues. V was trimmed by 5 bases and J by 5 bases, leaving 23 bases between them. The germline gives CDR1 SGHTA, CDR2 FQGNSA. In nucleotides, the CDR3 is TGTGCCAGCAGCGCATTAACCCCCCGGGGAAGGGTAGATACGCAGTATTTT. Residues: CASSALTPRGRVDTQYF. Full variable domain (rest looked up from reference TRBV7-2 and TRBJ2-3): GAGVSQSPSNKVTEKGKDVELRCDPISGHTALYWYRQSLGQGLEFLIYFQGNSAPDKSGLPSDRFSAERTGGSVSTLTIQRTQQEDSAVYLCASSALTPRGRVDTQYFGPGTRLTVL.

The DNA for the CDR3 is TGCGCCAGCAGCCCACAGGGGGCTCAATATGGCTACACCTTC. It translates to CASSPQGAQYGYTF. J is TRBJ1-2 and V is TRBV5-1; 9 nucleotides line up with TRBD1. CDR1 is SGHRS, CDR2 YFSETQ, per germline. Germline trimming cut 4 bases from V and 5 bases from J; bases unmatched to any gene: 6. This CDR3 has 14 residues.

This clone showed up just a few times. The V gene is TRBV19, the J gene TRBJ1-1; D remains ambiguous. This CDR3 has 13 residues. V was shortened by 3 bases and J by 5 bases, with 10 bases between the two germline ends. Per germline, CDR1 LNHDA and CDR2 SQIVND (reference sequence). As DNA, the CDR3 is TGTGCCAGTAGTATTAAGGGAAGTACTGAAGCTTTCTTT. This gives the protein CASSIKGSTEAFF.

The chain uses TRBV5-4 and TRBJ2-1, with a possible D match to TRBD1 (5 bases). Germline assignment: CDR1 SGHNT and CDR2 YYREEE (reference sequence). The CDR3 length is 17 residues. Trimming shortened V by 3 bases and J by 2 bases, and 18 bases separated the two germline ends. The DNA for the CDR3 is TGTGCCAGCAGCTCGTTGCCAGGGAAAATCCCCTACAATGAGCAGTTCTTC. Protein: CASSSLPGKIPYNEQFF.

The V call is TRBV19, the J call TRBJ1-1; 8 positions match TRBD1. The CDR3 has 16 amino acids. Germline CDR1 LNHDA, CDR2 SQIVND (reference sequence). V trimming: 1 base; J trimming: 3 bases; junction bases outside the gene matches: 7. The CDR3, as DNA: TGTGCCAGTAGTATAGCGGCAGGGGGCTTGGACACTGAAGCTTTCTTT. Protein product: CASSIAAGGLDTEAFF.

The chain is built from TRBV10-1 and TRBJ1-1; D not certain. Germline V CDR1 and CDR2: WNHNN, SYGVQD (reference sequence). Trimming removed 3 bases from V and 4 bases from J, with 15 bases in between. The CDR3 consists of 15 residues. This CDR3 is CASSESLGTGTEAFF. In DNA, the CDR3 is TGCGCCAGCAGTGAAAGTCTGGGTACCGGCACTGAAGCTTTCTTT.

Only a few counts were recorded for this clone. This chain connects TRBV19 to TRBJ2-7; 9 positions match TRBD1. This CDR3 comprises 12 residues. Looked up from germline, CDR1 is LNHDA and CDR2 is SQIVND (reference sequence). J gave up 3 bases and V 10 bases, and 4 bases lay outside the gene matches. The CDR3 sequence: CATGQGVYEQYF. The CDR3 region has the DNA TGTGCCACGGGACAGGGAGTCTACGAGCAGTACTTC.

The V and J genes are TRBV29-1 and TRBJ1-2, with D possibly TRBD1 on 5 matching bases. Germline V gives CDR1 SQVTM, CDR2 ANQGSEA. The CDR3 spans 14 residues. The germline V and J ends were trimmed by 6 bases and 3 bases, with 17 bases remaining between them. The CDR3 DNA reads TGCAGCGTCCGAGCCAGGGACGGAGACTATGGCTACACCTTC. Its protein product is CSVRARDGDYGYTF.